One and the same sample provided the 3 T cell receptor beta chains below, sequenced in a study of cytomegalovirus exposure and HLA in healthy donors. The PCR ran on 60 Vbeta and 13 Jbeta primers. The data were produced by immunoSEQ multiplex PCR, yet TCRdb's version contains in-frame clones alone and is incomplete. The sample includes approximately 140,000 clones, roughly 76% of them seen just once. Sequencing was carried out using PBMCs. The receptors originated from a female donor in good health and CMV-seronegative.

The sample holds one count of this clone. The chain joins TRBV30 to TRBJ2-2, with 8 bases that match TRBD2. Germline lookup yields CDR1 GTSNPN and CDR2 SVGIG (reference sequence). This CDR3 has 17 residues. V lost 0 bases, J lost 4 bases, and 10 bases stayed unmatched. CDR3 DNA sequence: TGTGCCTGGAGTGTCCCACCCGGGAGGGTAGGCACCGGGGAGCTGTTTTTT. Translated: CAWSVPPGRVGTGELFF. Using reference TRBV30 and TRBJ2-2 for the parts outside the CDR3, the full variable domain is SQTIHQWPATLVQPVGSPLSLECTVEGTSNPNLYWYRQAAGRGLQLLFYSVGIGQISSEVPQNLSASRPQDRQFILSSKKLLLSDSGFYLCAWSVPPGRVGTGELFFGEGSRLTVL.

This rearrangement joins TRBV18 to TRBJ2-1; D is possibly TRBD1 (6 bases). Germline CDR1 reads KGHSH; CDR2 reads LQKENI. The CDR3 is 16 amino acids. Trimming removed 6 bases from V and 0 bases from J, with 15 bases in between. CDR3 region: CASSLRGESSYNEQFF. CDR3 nucleotide sequence: TGTGCCAGCTCCCTCAGGGGCGAGAGCTCCTACAATGAGCAGTTCTTC.

The chain joins TRBV5-6 to TRBJ1-2; no reliable D call. From germline, CDR1 is SGHDT and CDR2 YYEEEE. The CDR3 contains 14 residues. The ends were cut back, 1 base at V and 6 bases at J, with 13 bases in the middle. The CDR3 here is CASSLPQGGNGYTF. The CDR3 bases are TGTGCCAGCAGCTTGCCCCAAGGCGGCAATGGCTACACCTTC.